This TCR beta chain derives from a study of blood T cells in healthy people across ages (dated by TCRdb to about 2015). At the level of the whole study: In model experiments, template switching captured roughly one uniquely barcoded TCR beta cDNA molecule for every two T cells. To track age-related changes in TCR beta repertoire diversity, the study relied on deep sequencing normalized with unique cDNA molecular identifiers. Donors were grouped into four age groups: young (average roughly 15 years), middle-aged (39), aged (around 56) and long-lived (just over 80). To avoid experimental bias, donors of different ages were distributed randomly across sequencing lanes. Two additional independent replicas of 1 million unique cDNA reads from the same blood draw were analyzed for two donors (one aged 18 to 30 and one aged 80 or older). Overall study results and their limits: The percentage of naive T cells measured by flow cytometry correlated strongly with observed TCR beta diversity. Estimates of total diversity based on one million sequenced T cells were considered lower bounds and underestimates. Because the CMV infection status of the donors was unknown, age-related changes in expanded clonotypes may potentially have been confounded. Compared with the aged group, the long-lived group had more naive CD4+ T cells, fewer expanded clones and increased TCR diversity, suggesting age selection. Because profiling used bulk unsorted PBMCs, naive and antigen-experienced compartments could not be compared conclusively. As age increased, observed TCR beta diversity per million T cells dropped in a roughly linear way, and a significant reduction was already evident by age about 40.

Clipping removes 6 bases from V and 5 bases from J, with 4 as the unmatched junction base count. Per the germline V gene, SQVTM is the CDR1 and ANQGSEA is the CDR2. Inclusive of the bounding cysteine and phenylalanine, the CDR3 is 12 residues long. Of the read, only the CDR3 DNA is kept; its 36 bases are in frame from base 1. Systemically healthy Caucasian individuals from Russia, around 39 in total and aged roughly 6 to 100 years, were included as donors. About 10 milliliters of peripheral blood were drawn from each donor into EDTA-treated Vacutainer tubes. Ficoll-Paque density-gradient centrifugation was used to isolate PBMCs, with at least 6.5 million per sample. Total RNA, at least 6 micrograms per sample, was extracted from PBMCs with Trizol reagent. The percentages of naive CD45RAhigh/CD27high T cells were determined by flow cytometry on a PBMC aliquot from every donor. The library was produced with 5' RACE. A second PCR of roughly 7 to 11 cycles was performed with a sample-barcoded 5' primer and a J-beta primer mix. A template-switch 5' adaptor carrying 12 random nucleotides introduced a unique molecular identifier onto each TCR beta cDNA molecule. Each sample yielded at least 2.5 million CDR3-containing paired-end reads. The Mint cDNA synthesis kit, primed by a TRBC-specific oligonucleotide, was used to synthesize first-strand cDNA from all RNA. After uracil-DNA glycosylase treatment, a first 18-cycle PCR used universal primers M1SS and BC2_uni_R on all cDNA. From the authors' description of their analysis: For normalization, 1 million high-quality reads, each with a distinct molecular identifier, were randomly selected from each sample. Instead of being binned into consensus sequences, reads with shared molecular identifiers were discarded. MiTCR, set to a Q25 quality threshold and the strictest error-elimination algorithm, was used for CDR3 identification, clonotype clustering and error correction. A nonparametric unseen species model with Euler transformation was used to estimate lower-bound total TCR beta diversity. The public reads were run again by TCRdb, first through fastp at Q25 and then through MiXCR, and only productive beta chains were kept. Under each unique CDR3 protein, matching rows form one entry showing the most common genes and DNA. The V and J calls and clone size come from TCRdb's table, not from the authors' own analysis. This sample holds 1.5 million to 2 million distinct CDR3 sequences; roughly two fifths were observed only once. Approximately 22% of the sample is held by the ten biggest clonotypes.

The sample holds many counts of this clonotype. The clone's antigen remains unknown. No base-level quality is on record; no much larger clone is a single base apart. This receptor chain uses TRBV29-1 and TRBJ2-5; 9 central nucleotides agree with TRBD1. This clonotype was sampled from a human donor in good health. The sample was blood. In nucleotides, the sequence is TGCAGCGTGGACAGGGGCGACGAGACCCAGTACTTC. This yields the protein CSVDRGDETQYF.